The entry below gives a single T cell receptor (beta chain) sequence along with its context. Antigen unknown. The sample comes from a study of T cell responses to AZD1222 COVID-19 vaccine. CDR3 size: 12 residues. Per germline, CDR1 MNHEY and CDR2 SVGAGI. Trimming cost V 4 bases and J 5 bases, with 9 bases left between them. The study's findings and limits: Most donors were white British and more were female, and clonal diversity was possibly underestimated. Just a handful of AZD1222 recipients tested seropositive at baseline.

TCRdb's table, derived via immunoSEQ multiplex PCR, lists solely in-frame clones and lacks some. The data show 100,000 or so clones, 80% to 90% seen once. The genes are TRBV6-5 and TRBJ2-7, with no clear D. The clonotype comes from an adult in good health. The sample was peripheral blood, taken on day 0 of AZD1222 vaccination. The DNA for the CDR3 is TGTGCCAGCAGTTTTTTCAGACACGAGCAGTACTTC. Its translation: CASSFFRHEQYF.